Shown below are 22 T cell receptor beta chains from a single sample sequenced in a study of response to subunit inactivated influenza vaccine (dated by TCRdb to about 2018). The library was made by RT-PCR. Sequencer: Illumina HiSeq 2500. The raw public data were reprocessed by TCRdb itself: fastp quality trimming at Q25, MiXCR clonotype calling, in-frame beta chains only. Each CDR3 protein appears once, grouped with its most common genes and DNA. This sample comprises some 480,000 distinct CDR3 sequences, roughly 9.8% of them detected only once. Approximately 12% of the sample goes to the ten largest clones. Reading the label with the study, this specimen's time point is: more than 35 days after influenza vaccine administration. The specimen was PBMCs from blood, collected more than 35 days after vaccination. These receptor sequences come from a man aged 45-65 years who received an inactivated influenza vaccine. Donor details come from another sample of the same person, matched by shared clones.

This clonotype was observed a handful of times. CDR3 sequence (DNA): TGTGCCGGGGCGGACAGCTCCTACAATGAGCAGTTCTTC. Translation gives CAGADSSYNEQFF. The V and J genes are TRBV12-3 or TRBV12-4 and TRBJ2-1, with D possibly being TRBD1 (6 bases). Trimming took 11 bases from V and 0 from J, leaving 11 bases between them. The length of the CDR3 is 13 residues.

The J gene is TRBJ2-3, the V gene TRBV29-1; D gene ambiguous. Germline CDR1 SQVTM, CDR2 ANQGSEA. V shed 3 bases and J shed 8 bases, with 15 bases lying between them. CDR3 length: 13 amino acids. The CDR3 spells CSVDQVSVGTQYF. CDR3 bases: TGCAGCGTTGATCAGGTATCGGTCGGTACGCAGTATTTT.

The chain combines TRBV20-1 with TRBJ2-5; D is uncertain. Per germline, CDR1 DFQATT and CDR2 SNEGSKA (reference sequence). This CDR3 is built from 14 residues. Trimming shortened V by 0 bases and J by 4 bases, and 12 bases separated the two germline ends. CDR3 region: CSAREVRRVETQYF. CDR3 nucleotides: TGCAGTGCTAGAGAAGTCCGTCGGGTAGAGACCCAGTACTTC.

This clonotype appeared a few times. The rearrangement uses TRBV29-1 and TRBJ2-7, with TRBD1 matching over 9 bases. The CDR3 length is 14 residues. The V segment lost 4 bases and the J segment 3 bases; nucleotides outside the gene matches: 7. In germline, CDR1 is SQVTM, CDR2 ANQGSEA. The DNA of the CDR3 is TGCAGCGTTGGACTTGGGACAGGGAGCTACGAGCAGTACTTC. Encoded protein: CSVGLGTGSYEQYF.

The chain has TRBV3-1 and TRBJ1-4, with no clear D. Germline V lookup: CDR1 LGHDT, CDR2 YNNKEL (reference sequence). V dropped 3 bases and J dropped 8 bases, with 7 bases sitting between them. The CDR3 totals 12 residues. In DNA, the CDR3 is TGTGCCAGCAGCCACCGGAGCGAAAAACTGTTTTTT. Its protein is CASSHRSEKLFF.

The rearrangement uses TRBV11-1 and TRBJ2-3; the D is unclear. The CDR3 runs to 18 residues. Germline V CDR1 and CDR2: SGHAT, FQDESV (reference sequence). Trimming left V 0 bases short and J 3 bases short, with 19 bases between. CDR3 sequence: CASSLAERFPARTDTQYF. As DNA, the CDR3 is TGTGCCAGCAGCTTAGCCGAGCGTTTCCCGGCGAGAACAGATACGCAGTATTTT.

This clonotype was found many times. The genes are TRBV5-1 and TRBJ1-5, with 9 bases identical to TRBD1. The CDR3 consists of 16 residues. The germline V gene encodes CDR1 SGHRS and CDR2 YFSETQ. V lost 3 bases to trimming and J lost 1 base; unmatched junction nucleotides: 5. This CDR3 reads CASSSRTGDSNQPQHF. DNA for the CDR3: TGCGCCAGCAGCTCCCGGACAGGGGACAGCAATCAGCCCCAGCATTTT.

Note on this clonotype: The junction shows a germline mismatch at one end, possibly a read error. The chain employs TRBV7-2 and TRBJ2-1; D not certain. Germline-derived CDR1 and CDR2 are SGHTA and FQGNSA. The CDR3 has 13 amino acids. The CDR3 DNA reads as TGTGCCAGCAGCTTAGGGGGTTACAATGACCAGTTCTTC. Translated: CASSLGGYNDQFF.

In this sample, this clonotype turned up a few times. This sequence joins TRBV6-5 and TRBJ1-6; the D gene is possibly TRBD1 (6 bases). Germline CDR1 reads MNHEY; CDR2 reads SVGAGI. CDR3 length: 15 amino acids. Deletions cut 3 bases from V and 7 bases from J, with 13 bases between. The CDR3 loop reads CASSYRGGGNSPLHF. For the CDR3, the DNA is TGTGCCAGCAGTTATCGGGGAGGGGGGAATTCACCCCTCCACTTT.

This sequence joins TRBV11-2 and TRBJ2-5, with 10 bases lining up with TRBD2. J was trimmed by 4 bases and V by 4 bases; bases with no gene match: 15. Germline V gene data show CDR1 as SGHAT and CDR2 as FQNNGV. The CDR3 contains 18 residues. The CDR3 DNA is TGTGCCAGCAGCTCCACAATGGGGGCTAGCGGGAGAAGAGAGACCCAGTACTTC. Translation: CASSSTMGASGRRETQYF.

This clonotype was recorded many times. The chain couples TRBV20-1 to TRBJ2-1; no definite D call. CDR1 and CDR2 (germline): DFQATT, SNEGSKA (reference sequence). The CDR3 extends over 14 amino acids. Trimming stripped 5 bases from V and 1 base from J, with 12 bases between. CDR3 DNA sequence: TGCAGTGCTCCCCACCCGTTGTCCTACAATGAGCAGTTCTTC. Its protein is CSAPHPLSYNEQFF.

This clonotype came up a few times. The V call is TRBV6-5, the J call TRBJ2-1, with D possibly matching TRBD1 (6 bases). V was shortened by 2 bases and J by 5 bases, with 16 bases between the two germline ends. The CDR3 has 16 amino acids. CDR1 and CDR2 from the germline V gene are MNHEY and SVGAGI. For the CDR3, the DNA is TGTGCCAGCAGTTACGAGCGGACAGCCCCCCACAATGAGCAGTTCTTC. Residues: CASSYERTAPHNEQFF.

In its sample, this clonotype was seen many times. The chain recombines TRBV6-2 or TRBV6-3 with TRBJ2-7; no clear D. CDR3 length: 16 residues. V dropped 6 bases and J dropped 1 base, with 19 bases sitting between them. CDR1 is MNHEY and CDR2 is SVGEGT in the germline V gene. CDR3 DNA: TGTGCCAGCAGCAACAGAGACGGTGAAGCATCCTACGAGCAGTACTTC. It yields the protein CASSNRDGEASYEQYF.

As DNA, the CDR3 is TGTGCCAGCAGCTTAGGTCCGGGTCTGTTTTACAATGAGCAGTTCTTC. Translated, it gives CASSLGPGLFYNEQFF. V usage is TRBV7-9 and J usage is TRBJ2-1, with no clear D. This CDR3 is 16 amino acids long. Per the germline V gene, CDR1 is SEHNR and CDR2 is FQNEAQ (reference sequence). The V and J ends lost 1 base and 4 bases respectively, with 14 bases between them.

This clonotype turned up a few times. The rearrangement links TRBV6-1 to TRBJ2-7; D gene uncertain. Trimming removed 3 bases at V and 3 bases at J, with 12 bases between. Germline V gives CDR1 MNHNS, CDR2 SASEGT. There are 14 residues in the CDR3. CDR3 loop: CASSDGHSRYEQYF. The CDR3 DNA sequence: TGTGCCAGCAGTGATGGTCACAGCCGCTACGAGCAGTACTTC.

This clonotype occurred many times. The genes are TRBV10-1 and TRBJ2-1; no firm D call. The CDR3 is 15 amino acids. CDR1 is WNHNN and CDR2 is SYGVQD in the germline V gene (reference sequence). The germline V and J ends were trimmed by 0 bases and 0 bases, with 6 bases remaining between them. DNA of the CDR3: TGCGCCAGCAGTGAGTCAGGCGTCTCCTACAATGAGCAGTTCTTC. Its protein is CASSESGVSYNEQFF.

V is TRBV7-9 and J is TRBJ1-1; D is uncertain. The V end lost 4 bases, the J end lost 2 bases, and 17 bases lay between the germline ends. The CDR3 is 16 amino acids. CDR1 and CDR2 (germline): SEHNR, FQNEAQ (reference sequence). The CDR3 nucleotides read TGTGCCAGCAGCTCACCGCCTCCCCGGATCAACACTGAAGCTTTCTTT. Its protein is CASSSPPPRINTEAFF.

This clonotype was recorded at least ten times. The V and J genes are TRBV20-1 and TRBJ2-7; D call uncertain. In germline, CDR1 is DFQATT, CDR2 SNEGSKA (reference sequence). CDR3 length: 14 residues. With 4 bases removed from V and 3 bases from J, the gap between germline ends came to 16 bases. In DNA form, the CDR3 reads TGCAGTGCTAAGAAGTGGTCGGAGAACTACGAGCAGTACTTC. Translated: CSAKKWSENYEQYF.

This clonotype was counted only a few times. J is TRBJ2-1 and V is TRBV2; D is tentatively TRBD1 or TRBD2 (6 bases each). This CDR3 has 15 residues. Trimming pared 7 bases from V and 0 bases from J, leaving 13 bases between. From germline, CDR1 is SNHLY and CDR2 FYNNEI. The CDR3 spells CASMVQGGSYNEQFF. The CDR3 DNA sequence: TGTGCCAGCATGGTACAGGGAGGCTCCTACAATGAGCAGTTCTTC.

This clonotype has ten or more counts. The chain uses TRBV12-3 or TRBV12-4 and TRBJ2-5; TRBD2 agrees at 10 bases. J lost 1 base, V lost 6 bases, and 2 bases had no gene match. CDR3 length: 14 residues. For the CDR3, the DNA is TGTGCCAGCAGAATAGCGGGAGGCCAAGAGACCCAGTACTTC. Translating it yields CASRIAGGQETQYF.

This clonotype was observed at least ten times. The chain carries TRBV4-1 and TRBJ2-5; 8 nucleotides agree with TRBD1. The CDR3 totals 14 residues. The V segment lost 4 bases and the J segment 4 bases; nucleotides outside the gene matches: 5. CDR1 and CDR2 from the germline V gene are MGHRA and YSYEKL. As DNA, the CDR3 is TGCGCCAGCAGCCCCCCGGACAGGGTAGAGACCCAGTACTTC. This sequence encodes CASSPPDRVETQYF.

In this sample, this clonotype turned up many times. V usage is TRBV12-3 or TRBV12-4 and J usage is TRBJ2-3; D uncertain. This CDR3 contains 11 residues. Trimming removed 1 base from V and 11 bases from J, with 7 bases in between. CDR3 region: CASSLEPEQYF. The CDR3 DNA sequence: TGTGCCAGCAGTTTAGAGCCCGAGCAGTATTTT.